This T cell receptor (beta chain) was found in a study of blood T cell repertoires in COVID-19 (dated by TCRdb to the early 2020s). In the study overall: The collaborator samples originated in the United States, Italy and Spain and spanned the acute and convalescent phases of COVID-19. The prospective study material was composed of cDNA or gDNA derived from T cells, B-cell-depleted T cells, or PBMCs. Samples came from the ongoing ImmuneRACE study (first 160 participants) plus 1,254 subjects from 6 global collaborators. A freely available public database, intended as a resource for researchers studying the immune response to SARS-CoV-2, is where the repertoires were released. Deeply sampled blood TCRbeta repertoires from subjects exposed to, actively infected with, or recovered from COVID-19 were included in the dataset. The sample metadata nearly always contained a de-identified subject ID, COVID-19 status, age in years and sex. Where HLA class I and class II types were available, the types were taken from metadata supplied by the sample provider, not from assay-based typing.

What the authors observed across the whole study: The quantity of clinical and demographic metadata differed by source and by participant and was supplied without curation.

The CDR3, from cysteine to phenylalanine, totals 14 residues. Of all the DNA, just the CDR3 is kept, 42 bases in frame from base 1. The germline V gene specifies MDHEN as CDR1 and SYDVKM as CDR2. Relative to germline, V is 4 bases shorter and J is 2 bases shorter, with 11 bases between their ends. On this clone itself: The antigen this receptor binds is unknown. No much larger clone exists at a distance of one base, and base qualities are not known.

In the prospective study, participants were roughly 18 to 100 years old, resided in approximately 22 geographic areas of the United States, and were enrolled through a virtual design. Cohort assignment in the prospective study relied on participant-reported clinical history from a screening survey and a study questionnaire. In the prospective study, whole blood, serum and a nasopharyngeal or oropharyngeal swab were collected from each participant by mobile phlebotomists. Over a roughly 2-month period, participants in the prospective study had the option of providing additional blood draws and questionnaires. Before DNA extraction, blood samples from the prospective study were shipped at room temperature or frozen. The immunoSEQ Assay, a bias-controlled multiplex PCR, was used to amplify TCRbeta CDR3 regions from genomic DNA. In the original analysis: The number of nucleated cells in each sample was estimated by amplification of reference gene primers within the assay. To quantify the absolute abundance of each unique TCRbeta CDR3 rearrangement, sequence reads were collapsed and filtered. Productive Simpson clonality was computed per sample as the square root of Simpson's diversity index over productive rearrangements. TCRdb obtained this table from immuneACCESS and retained in-frame rearrangements with V and J assigned. These tables miss some clones; where compared with another copy, unresolved V genes account for less than half of the shortfall, and the remainder is unexplained. V and J calls and clone size are those listed in that table; D and trimming were worked out from the DNA. The sample contains under 350,000 clones, 80% to 90% of them found a single time. Together, the top ten hold around 4.5% of the sample.

The source material was PBMCs or T cells enriched from blood (not recorded which). This sequence originates from a middle-aged woman with acute COVID-19. In this chain, TRBV28 is recombined with TRBJ1-1; TRBD1 is a weak D gene call, 5 bases matching. CDR3 reads: CASSWAGLNTEAFF. The sequenced DNA is TGTGCCAGCAGTTGGGCAGGGCTAAACACTGAAGCTTTCTTT.